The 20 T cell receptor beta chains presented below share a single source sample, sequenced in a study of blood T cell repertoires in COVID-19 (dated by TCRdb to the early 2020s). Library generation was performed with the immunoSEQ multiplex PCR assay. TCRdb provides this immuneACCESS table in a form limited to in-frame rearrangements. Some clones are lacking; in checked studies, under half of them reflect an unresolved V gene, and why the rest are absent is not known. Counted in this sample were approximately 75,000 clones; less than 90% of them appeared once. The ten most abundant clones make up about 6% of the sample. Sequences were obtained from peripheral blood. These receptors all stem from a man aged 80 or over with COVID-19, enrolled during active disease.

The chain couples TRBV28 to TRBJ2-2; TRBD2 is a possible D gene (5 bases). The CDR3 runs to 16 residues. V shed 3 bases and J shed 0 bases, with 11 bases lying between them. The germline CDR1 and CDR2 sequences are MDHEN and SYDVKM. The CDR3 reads CASSFLEATNTGELFF. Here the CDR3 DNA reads TGTGCCAGCAGTTTTCTGGAGGCGACGAACACCGGGGAGCTGTTTTTT.

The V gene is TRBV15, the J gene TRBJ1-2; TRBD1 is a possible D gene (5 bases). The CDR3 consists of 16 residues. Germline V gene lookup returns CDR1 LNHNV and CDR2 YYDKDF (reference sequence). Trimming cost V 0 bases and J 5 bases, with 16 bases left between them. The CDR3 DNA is TGTGCCACCAGCAGAGATTGGGGCCAGGGATCGTATGGCTACACCTTC. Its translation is CATSRDWGQGSYGYTF.

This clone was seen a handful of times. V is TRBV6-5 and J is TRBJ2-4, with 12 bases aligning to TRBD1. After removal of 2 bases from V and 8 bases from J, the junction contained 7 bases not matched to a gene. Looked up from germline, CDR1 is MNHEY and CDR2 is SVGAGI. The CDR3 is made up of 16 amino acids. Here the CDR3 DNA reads TGTGCCAGCAGTTACACGGGGACAGGGGGCGAGGACATTCAGTACTTC. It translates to CASSYTGTGGEDIQYF.

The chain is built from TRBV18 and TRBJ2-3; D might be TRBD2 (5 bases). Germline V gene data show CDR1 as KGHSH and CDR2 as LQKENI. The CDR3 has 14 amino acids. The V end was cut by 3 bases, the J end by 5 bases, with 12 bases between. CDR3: CASSPFGRVDTQYF. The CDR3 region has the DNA TGTGCCAGCTCACCTTTCGGGCGGGTAGATACGCAGTATTTT.

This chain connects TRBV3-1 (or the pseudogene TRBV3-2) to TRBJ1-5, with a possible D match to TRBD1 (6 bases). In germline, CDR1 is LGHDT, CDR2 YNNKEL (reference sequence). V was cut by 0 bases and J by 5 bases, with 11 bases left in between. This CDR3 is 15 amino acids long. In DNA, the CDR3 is TGTGCCAGCAGCCAAGATCGGGGGGGCCATCAGCCCCAGCATTTT. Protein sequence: CASSQDRGGHQPQHF.

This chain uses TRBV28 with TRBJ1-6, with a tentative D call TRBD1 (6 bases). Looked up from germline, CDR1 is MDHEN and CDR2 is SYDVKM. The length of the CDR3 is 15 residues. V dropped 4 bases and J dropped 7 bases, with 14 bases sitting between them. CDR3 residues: CASSWLRGRNSPLHF. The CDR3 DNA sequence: TGTGCCAGCAGTTGGCTCAGGGGAAGGAATTCACCCCTCCACTTT.

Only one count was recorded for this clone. CDR3 sequence (DNA): TGTGCCAGCAGCCAAGCGGACAGGGGGGATGAAAAACTGTTTTTT. It encodes CASSQADRGDEKLFF. V is TRBV3-1 (or the pseudogene TRBV3-2) and J is TRBJ1-4; 10 bases map to TRBD1. The germline CDR1 and CDR2 sequences are LGHDT and YNNKEL (reference sequence). The CDR3 is made up of 15 amino acids. V lost 1 base, J lost 6 bases, and 2 bases stayed unmatched.

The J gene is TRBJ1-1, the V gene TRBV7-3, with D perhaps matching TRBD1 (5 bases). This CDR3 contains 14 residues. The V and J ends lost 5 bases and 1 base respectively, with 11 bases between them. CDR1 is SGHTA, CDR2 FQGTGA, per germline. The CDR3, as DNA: TGTGCCAGCAGCGCGGACGGGGGGAACACTGAAGCTTTCTTT. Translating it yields CASSADGGNTEAFF.

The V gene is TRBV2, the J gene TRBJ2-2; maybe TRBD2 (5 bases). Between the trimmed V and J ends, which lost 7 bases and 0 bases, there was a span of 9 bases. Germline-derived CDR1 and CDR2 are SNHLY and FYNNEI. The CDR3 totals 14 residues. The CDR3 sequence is CASIASANTGELFF. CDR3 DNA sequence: TGTGCCAGCATAGCGTCGGCGAACACCGGGGAGCTGTTTTTT. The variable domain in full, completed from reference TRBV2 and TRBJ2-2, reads EPEVTQTPSHQVTQMGQEVILRCVPISNHLYFYWYRQILGQKVEFLVSFYNNEISEKSEIFDDQFSVERPDGSNFTLKIRSTKLEDSAMYFCASIASANTGELFFGEGSRLTVL.

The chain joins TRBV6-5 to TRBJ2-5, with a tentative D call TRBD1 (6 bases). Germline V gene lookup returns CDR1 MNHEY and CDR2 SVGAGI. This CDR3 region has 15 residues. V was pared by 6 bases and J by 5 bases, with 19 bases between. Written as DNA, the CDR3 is TGTGCCAGCAGCCCCGTACAGGGTATGGGGGAGACCCAGTACTTC. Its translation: CASSPVQGMGETQYF.

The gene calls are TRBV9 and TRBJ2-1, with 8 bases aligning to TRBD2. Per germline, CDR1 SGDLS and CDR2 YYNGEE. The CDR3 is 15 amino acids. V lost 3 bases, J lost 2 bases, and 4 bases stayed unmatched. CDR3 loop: CASSALGGAYNEQFF. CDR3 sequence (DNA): TGTGCCAGCAGCGCCCTCGGGGGGGCCTACAATGAGCAGTTCTTC. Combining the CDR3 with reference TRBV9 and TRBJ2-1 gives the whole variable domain DSGVTQTPKHLITATGQRVTLRCSPRSGDLSVYWYQQSLDQGLQFLIQYYNGEERAKGNILERFSAQQFPDLHSELNLSSLELGDSALYFCASSALGGAYNEQFFGPGTRLTVL.

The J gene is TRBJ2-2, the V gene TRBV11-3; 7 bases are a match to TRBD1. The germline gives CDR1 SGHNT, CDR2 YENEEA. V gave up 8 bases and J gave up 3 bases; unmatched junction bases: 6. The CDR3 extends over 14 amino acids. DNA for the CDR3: TGTGCCAGCGGATTAGGACAGGACACCGGGGAGCTGTTTTTT. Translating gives CASGLGQDTGELFF.

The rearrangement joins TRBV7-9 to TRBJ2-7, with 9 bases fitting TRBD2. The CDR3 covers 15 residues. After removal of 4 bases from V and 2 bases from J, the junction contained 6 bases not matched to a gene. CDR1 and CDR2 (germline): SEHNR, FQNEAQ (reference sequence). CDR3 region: CASSYLAGNTYEQYF. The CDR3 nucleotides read TGTGCCAGCAGCTACCTAGCGGGGAATACCTACGAGCAGTACTTC. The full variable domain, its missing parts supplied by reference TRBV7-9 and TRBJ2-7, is DTGVSQNPRHKITKRGQNVTFRCDPISEHNRLYWYRQTLGQGPEFLTYFQNEAQLEKSRLLSDRFSAERPKGSFSTLEIQRTEQGDSAMYLCASSYLAGNTYEQYFGPGTRLTVT.

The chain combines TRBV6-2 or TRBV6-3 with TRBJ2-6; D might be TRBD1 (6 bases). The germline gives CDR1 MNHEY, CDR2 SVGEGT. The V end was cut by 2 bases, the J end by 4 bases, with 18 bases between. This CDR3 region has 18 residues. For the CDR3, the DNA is TGTGCCAGCAGTTACAGCAGGGGCCGCTGGTACGGGGCCAACGTCCTGACTTTC. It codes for CASSYSRGRWYGANVLTF.

The CDR3 spells CASSIGPGGTEAFF. DNA for the CDR3: TGCGCCAGCAGCATCGGCCCGGGGGGCACTGAAGCTTTCTTT. The chain joins TRBV5-1 to TRBJ1-1; D possibly corresponds to TRBD1 (5 bases). The CDR3 has 14 amino acids. Germline V CDR1 and CDR2: SGHRS, YFSETQ. Trimming took 4 bases from V and 4 from J, leaving 14 bases between them.

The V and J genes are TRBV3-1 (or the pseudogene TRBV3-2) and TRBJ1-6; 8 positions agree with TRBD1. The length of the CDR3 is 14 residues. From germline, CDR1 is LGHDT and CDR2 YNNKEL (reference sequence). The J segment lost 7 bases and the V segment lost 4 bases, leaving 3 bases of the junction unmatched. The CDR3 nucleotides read TGTGCCAGCAGCCTGCAGGGGGCCAATTCACCCCTCCACTTT. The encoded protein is CASSLQGANSPLHF.

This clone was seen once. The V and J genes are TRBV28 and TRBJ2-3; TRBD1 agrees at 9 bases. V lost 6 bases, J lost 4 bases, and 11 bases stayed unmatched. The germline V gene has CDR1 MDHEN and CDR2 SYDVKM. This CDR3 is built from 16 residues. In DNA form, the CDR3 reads TGTGCCAGCAGCTCCCTTCGACAGGGGGGGTCAGATACGCAGTATTTT. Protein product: CASSSLRQGGSDTQYF.

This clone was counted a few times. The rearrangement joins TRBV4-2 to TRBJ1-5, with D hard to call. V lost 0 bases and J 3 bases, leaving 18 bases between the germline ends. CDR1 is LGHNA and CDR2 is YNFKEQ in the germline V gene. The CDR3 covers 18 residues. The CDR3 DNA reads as TGTGCCAGCAGCCAAGAAGTCCATAAAATTACAGTCAATCAGCCCCAGCATTTT. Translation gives CASSQEVHKITVNQPQHF.

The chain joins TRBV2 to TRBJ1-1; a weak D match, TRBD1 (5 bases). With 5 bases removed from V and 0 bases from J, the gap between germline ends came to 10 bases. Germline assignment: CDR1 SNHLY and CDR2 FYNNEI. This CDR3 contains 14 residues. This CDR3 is CASSRGDMNTEAFF. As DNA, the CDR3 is TGTGCCAGCAGTCGGGGGGATATGAACACTGAAGCTTTCTTT.

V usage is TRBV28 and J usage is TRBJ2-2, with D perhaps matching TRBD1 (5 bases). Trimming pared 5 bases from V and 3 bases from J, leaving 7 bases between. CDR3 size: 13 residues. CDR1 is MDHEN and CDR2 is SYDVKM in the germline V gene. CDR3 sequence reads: CASSKTDTGELFF. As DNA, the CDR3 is TGTGCCAGCAGTAAGACAGACACCGGGGAGCTGTTTTTT.